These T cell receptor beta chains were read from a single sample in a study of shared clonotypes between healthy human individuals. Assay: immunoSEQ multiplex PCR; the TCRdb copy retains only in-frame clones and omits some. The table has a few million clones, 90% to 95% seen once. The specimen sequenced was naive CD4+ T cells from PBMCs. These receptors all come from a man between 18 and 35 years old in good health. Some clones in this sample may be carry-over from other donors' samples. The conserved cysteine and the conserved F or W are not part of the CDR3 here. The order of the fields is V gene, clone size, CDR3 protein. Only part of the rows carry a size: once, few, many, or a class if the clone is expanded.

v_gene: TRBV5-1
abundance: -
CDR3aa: ASSLAPPPSYNEQF

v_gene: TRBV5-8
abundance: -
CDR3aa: ASSLRDRVYMYGYT

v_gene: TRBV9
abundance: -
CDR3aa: ASTRGGVVETQY

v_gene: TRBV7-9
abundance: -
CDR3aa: ASSAGGTANTEAF

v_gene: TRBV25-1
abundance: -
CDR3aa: ASRTDRADGEQY

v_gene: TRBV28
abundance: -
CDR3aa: ATIKGTYVYEQY

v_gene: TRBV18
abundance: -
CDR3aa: ASSLPGQGAYEQY

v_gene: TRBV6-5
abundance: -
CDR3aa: ASSYSGQGIYGYT

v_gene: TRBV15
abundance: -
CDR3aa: ATSSRRSNTEAF

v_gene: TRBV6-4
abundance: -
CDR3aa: ASTEQGTSGRWVSYEQF

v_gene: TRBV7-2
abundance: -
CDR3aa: ASSLVLAGGMSRYEQY

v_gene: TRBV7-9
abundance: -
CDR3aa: ASSLERLAGVEEQY

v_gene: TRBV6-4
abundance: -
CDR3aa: AISAYQETQY

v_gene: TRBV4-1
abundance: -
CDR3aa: ASSQAGGRPMGYT

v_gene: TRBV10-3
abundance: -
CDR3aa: AISGPGKAGQQETQY

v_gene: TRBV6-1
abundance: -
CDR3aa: ASSAHPGVLAKNIQY

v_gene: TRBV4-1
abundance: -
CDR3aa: ASSLTPGGNTEAF

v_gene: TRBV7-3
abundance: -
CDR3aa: ASSSNSGRGYNEQF

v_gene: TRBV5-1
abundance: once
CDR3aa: ASSPGQGGLNTEAF

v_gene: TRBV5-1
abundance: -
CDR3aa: ASSSLVDTEAF

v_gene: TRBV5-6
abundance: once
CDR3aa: ASSSLVPTSGRYEQY

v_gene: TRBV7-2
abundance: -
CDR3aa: ASSLGSRTQY

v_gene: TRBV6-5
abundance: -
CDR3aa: ALTARGPGNTIY

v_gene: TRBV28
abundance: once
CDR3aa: ASISTGLAGDSDTQY

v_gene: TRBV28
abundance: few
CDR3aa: ASSLLQDDNQPQH

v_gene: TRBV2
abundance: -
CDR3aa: ASSEQGLSYEQY

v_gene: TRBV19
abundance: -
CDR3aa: ASGGLAGDTGGEQF

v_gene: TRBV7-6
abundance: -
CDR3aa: ASSVTGESNQPQH

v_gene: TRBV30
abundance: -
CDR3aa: AWSLGRSNTEAF

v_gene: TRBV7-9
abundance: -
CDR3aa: ASSLGNRRDLNTEAF